This TCR beta chain emerged from a study of identical twins. Study-wide points: In cord blood, abundant beta clonotypes had fewer insertions; memory showed no trend.

cDNA carried unique molecular identifiers, and a universal primer site was added by template switching. TCRdb ran MiXCR on the 5' RACE reads and lists one entry per CDR3 protein. The repertoire has about 340,000 distinct CDR3 sequences, about 12% of them found once; the top ten carry 6% to 9%. The table lists this clonotype with a few counts. Its antigen is as yet unknown. V lost 0 bases to trimming and J lost 0 bases; unmatched junction nucleotides: 7. The CDR3 runs to 19 residues. Germline loops: CDR1 SGHAT, CDR2 FQNNGV. These data also featured in a second study, about yellow fever vaccine responses in identical twins.

This clonotype was sampled from a woman younger than 30 in good health. This chain links TRBV11-2 with TRBJ2-1; 11 bases match TRBD2. Sequenced input: CD8+ T cells sorted from blood. The CDR3 is CASSLEGSGRVSSYNEQFF. The DNA of the CDR3 is TGTGCCAGCAGCTTAGAGGGTAGCGGGAGGGTGTCCTCCTACAATGAGCAGTTCTTC.